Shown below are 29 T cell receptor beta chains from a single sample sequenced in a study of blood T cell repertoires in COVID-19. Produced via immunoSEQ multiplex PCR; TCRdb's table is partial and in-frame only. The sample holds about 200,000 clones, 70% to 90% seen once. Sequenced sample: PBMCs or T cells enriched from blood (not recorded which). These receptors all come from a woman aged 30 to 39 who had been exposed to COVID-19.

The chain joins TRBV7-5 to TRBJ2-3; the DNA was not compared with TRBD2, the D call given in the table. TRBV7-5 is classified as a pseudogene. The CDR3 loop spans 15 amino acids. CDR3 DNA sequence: TGTGCCAGAAGCTTAGGGTGGGGGGACGCAGATACGCAGTATTTT. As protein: CARSLGWGDADTQYF.

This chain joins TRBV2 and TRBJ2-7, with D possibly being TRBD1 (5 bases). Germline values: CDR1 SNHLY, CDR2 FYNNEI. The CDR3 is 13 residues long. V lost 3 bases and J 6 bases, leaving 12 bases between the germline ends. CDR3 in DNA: TGTGCCAGCAGTGAGGGGCAGAAGGGCGAGCAGTACTTC. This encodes CASSEGQKGEQYF. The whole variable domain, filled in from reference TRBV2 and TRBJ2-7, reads EPEVTQTPSHQVTQMGQEVILRCVPISNHLYFYWYRQILGQKVEFLVSFYNNEISEKSEIFDDQFSVERPDGSNFTLKIRSTKLEDSAMYFCASSEGQKGEQYFGPGTRLTVT.

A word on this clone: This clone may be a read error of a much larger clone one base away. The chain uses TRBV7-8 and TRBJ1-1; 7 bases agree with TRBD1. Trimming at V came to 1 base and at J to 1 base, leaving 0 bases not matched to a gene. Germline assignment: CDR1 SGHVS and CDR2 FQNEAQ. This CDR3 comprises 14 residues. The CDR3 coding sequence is TGTGCCAGCAGCTTAGACAGGGGGAACACTGAAGCTTTCTTT. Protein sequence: CASSLDRGNTEAFF. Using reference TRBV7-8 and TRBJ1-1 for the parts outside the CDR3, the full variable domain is GAGVSQSPRYKVAKRGQDVALRCDPISGHVSLFWYQQALGQGPEFLTYFQNEAQLDKSGLPSDRFFAERPEGSVSTLKIQRTQQEDSAVYLCASSLDRGNTEAFFGQGTRLTVV.

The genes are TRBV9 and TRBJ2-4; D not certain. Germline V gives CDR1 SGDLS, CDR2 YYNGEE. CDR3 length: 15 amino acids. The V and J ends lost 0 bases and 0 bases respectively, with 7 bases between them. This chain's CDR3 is CASSVGALAKNIQYF. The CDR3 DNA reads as TGTGCCAGCAGCGTAGGTGCGCTAGCCAAAAACATTCAGTACTTC.

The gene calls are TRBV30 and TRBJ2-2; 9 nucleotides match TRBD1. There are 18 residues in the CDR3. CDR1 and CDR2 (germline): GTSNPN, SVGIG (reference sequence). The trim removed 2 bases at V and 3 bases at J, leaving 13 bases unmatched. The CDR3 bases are TGTGCCTGGAGTCTTGGACCTTGGGACAGGGCGTACACCGGGGAGCTGTTTTTT. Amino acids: CAWSLGPWDRAYTGELFF.

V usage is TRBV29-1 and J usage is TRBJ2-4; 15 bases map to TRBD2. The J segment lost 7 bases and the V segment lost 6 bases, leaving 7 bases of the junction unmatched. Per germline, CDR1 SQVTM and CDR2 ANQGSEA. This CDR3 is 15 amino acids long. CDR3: CSVRRTSGGVNIQYF. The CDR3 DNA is TGCAGCGTCAGAAGGACTAGCGGGGGGGTGAACATTCAGTACTTC.

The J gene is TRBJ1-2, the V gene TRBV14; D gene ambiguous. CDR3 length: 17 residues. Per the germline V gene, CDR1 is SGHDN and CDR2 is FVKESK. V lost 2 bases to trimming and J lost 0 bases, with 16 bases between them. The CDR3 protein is CASSQKRFGSANYGYTF. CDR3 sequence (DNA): TGTGCCAGCAGCCAAAAAAGGTTCGGCAGCGCTAACTATGGCTACACCTTC.

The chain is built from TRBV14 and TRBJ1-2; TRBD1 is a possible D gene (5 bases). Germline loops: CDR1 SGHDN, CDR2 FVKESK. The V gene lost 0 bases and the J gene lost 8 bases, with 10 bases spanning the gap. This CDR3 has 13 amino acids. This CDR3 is CASSQDRRGGYTF. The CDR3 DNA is TGTGCCAGCAGCCAAGATAGGAGGGGAGGCTACACCTTC.

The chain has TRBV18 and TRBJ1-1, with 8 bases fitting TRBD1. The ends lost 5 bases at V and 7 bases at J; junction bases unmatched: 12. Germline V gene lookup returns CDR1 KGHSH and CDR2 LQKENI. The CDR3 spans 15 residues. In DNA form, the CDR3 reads TGTGCCAGCTCAGCGACAGGGGTTCCCGTTGATGAAGCTTTCTTT. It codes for CASSATGVPVDEAFF.

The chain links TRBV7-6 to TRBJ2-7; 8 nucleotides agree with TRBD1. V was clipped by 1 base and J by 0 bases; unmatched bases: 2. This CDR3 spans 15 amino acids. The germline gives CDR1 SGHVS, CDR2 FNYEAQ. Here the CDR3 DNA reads TGTGCCAGCAGCTTAGGCAGGGGGCCCTCCTACGAGCAGTACTTC. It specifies CASSLGRGPSYEQYF. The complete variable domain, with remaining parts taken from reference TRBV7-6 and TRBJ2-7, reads GAGVSQSPRYKVTKRGQDVALRCDPISGHVSLYWYRQALGQGPEFLTYFNYEAQQDKSGLPNDRFSAERPEGSISTLTIQRTEQRDSAMYRCASSLGRGPSYEQYFGPGTRLTVT.

The CDR3 DNA reads TGTGCCATCAGTGAACCTAGCACTAGCACAGATACGCAGTATTTT. Translating gives CAISEPSTSTDTQYF. The chain couples TRBV10-3 to TRBJ2-3; possible D gene TRBD2, 5 bases. The CDR3 loop spans 15 amino acids. Trimming shortened V by 3 bases and J by 0 bases, and 10 bases separated the two germline ends. The germline CDR1 and CDR2 sequences are ENHRY and SYGVKD.

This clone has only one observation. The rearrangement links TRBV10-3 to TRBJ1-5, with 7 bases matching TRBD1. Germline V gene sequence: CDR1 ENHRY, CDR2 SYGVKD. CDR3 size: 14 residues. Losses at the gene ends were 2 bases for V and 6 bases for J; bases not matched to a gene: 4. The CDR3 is CAISEDRAGQPQHF. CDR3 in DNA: TGTGCCATCAGTGAGGACAGGGCAGGTCAGCCCCAGCATTTT.

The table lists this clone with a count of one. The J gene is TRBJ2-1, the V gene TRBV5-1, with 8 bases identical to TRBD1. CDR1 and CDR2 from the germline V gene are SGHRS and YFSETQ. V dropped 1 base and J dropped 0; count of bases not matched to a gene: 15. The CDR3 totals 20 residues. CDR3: CASSLSSTGAIVSSYNEQFF. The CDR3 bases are TGCGCCAGCAGCTTGAGCTCGACAGGGGCCATCGTCAGCTCCTACAATGAGCAGTTCTTC.

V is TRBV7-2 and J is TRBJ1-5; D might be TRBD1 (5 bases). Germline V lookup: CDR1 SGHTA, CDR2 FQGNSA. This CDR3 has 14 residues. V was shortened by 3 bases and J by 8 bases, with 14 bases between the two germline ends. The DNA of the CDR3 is TGTGCCAGCAGCTTGCAGGGTGGTTCGGAGCCCCAGCATTTT. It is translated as CASSLQGGSEPQHF.

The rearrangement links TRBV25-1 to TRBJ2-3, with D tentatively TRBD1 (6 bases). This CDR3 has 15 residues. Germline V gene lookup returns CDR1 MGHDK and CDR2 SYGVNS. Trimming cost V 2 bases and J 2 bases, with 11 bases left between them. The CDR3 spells CASSETGFYTDTQYF. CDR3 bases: TGTGCCAGCAGTGAAACAGGGTTCTACACAGATACGCAGTATTTT. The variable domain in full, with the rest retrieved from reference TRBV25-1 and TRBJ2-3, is EADIYQTPRYLVIGTGKKITLECSQTMGHDKMYWYQQDPGMELHLIHYSYGVNSTEKGDLSSESTVSRIRTEHFPLTLESARPSHTSQYLCASSETGFYTDTQYFGPGTRLTVL.

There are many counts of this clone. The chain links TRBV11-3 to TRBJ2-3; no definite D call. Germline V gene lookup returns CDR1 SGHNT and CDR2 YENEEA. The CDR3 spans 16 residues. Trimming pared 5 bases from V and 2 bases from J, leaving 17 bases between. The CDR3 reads CASSPRLLLLTDTQYF. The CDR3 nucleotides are TGTGCCAGCAGCCCCCGGCTTTTACTACTCACAGATACGCAGTATTTT.

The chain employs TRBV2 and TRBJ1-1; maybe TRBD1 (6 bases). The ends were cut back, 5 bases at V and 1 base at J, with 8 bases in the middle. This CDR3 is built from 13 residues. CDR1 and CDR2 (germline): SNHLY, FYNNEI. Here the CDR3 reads CASSNRENTEAFF. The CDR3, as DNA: TGTGCCAGCAGTAACAGGGAGAACACTGAAGCTTTCTTT.

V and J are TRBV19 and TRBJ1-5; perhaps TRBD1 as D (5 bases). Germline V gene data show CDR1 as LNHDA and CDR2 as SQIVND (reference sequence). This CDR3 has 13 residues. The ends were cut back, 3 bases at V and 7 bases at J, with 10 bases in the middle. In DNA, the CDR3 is TGTGCCAGTAGTATGGAGGGACGGCAGCCCCAGCATTTT. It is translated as CASSMEGRQPQHF. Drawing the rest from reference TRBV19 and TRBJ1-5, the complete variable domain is DGGITQSPKYLFRKEGQNVTLSCEQNLNHDAMYWYRQDPGQGLRLIYYSQIVNDFQKGDIAEGYSVSREKKESFPLTVTSAQKNPTAFYLCASSMEGRQPQHFGDGTRLSIL.

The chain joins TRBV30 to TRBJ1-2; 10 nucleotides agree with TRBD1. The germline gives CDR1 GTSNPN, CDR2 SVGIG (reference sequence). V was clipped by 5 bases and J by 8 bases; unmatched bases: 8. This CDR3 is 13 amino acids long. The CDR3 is CAWEPGQGYGYTF. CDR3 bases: TGTGCCTGGGAACCGGGACAGGGGTACGGCTACACCTTC.

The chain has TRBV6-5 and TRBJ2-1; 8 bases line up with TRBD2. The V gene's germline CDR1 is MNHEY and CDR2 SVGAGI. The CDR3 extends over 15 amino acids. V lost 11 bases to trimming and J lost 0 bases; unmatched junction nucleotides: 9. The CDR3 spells CAVRTGGSSYNEQFF. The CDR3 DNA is TGTGCCGTACGCACGGGGGGGAGCTCCTACAATGAGCAGTTCTTC.

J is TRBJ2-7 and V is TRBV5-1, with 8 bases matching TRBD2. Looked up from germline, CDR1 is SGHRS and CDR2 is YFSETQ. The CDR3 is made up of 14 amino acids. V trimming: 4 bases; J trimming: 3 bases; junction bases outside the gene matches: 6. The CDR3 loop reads CASSREGPSYEQYF. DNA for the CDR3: TGCGCCAGCAGCCGGGAGGGGCCCAGCTACGAGCAGTACTTC. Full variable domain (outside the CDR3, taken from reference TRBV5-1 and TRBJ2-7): KAGVTQTPRYLIKTRGQQVTLSCSPISGHRSVSWYQQTPGQGLQFLFEYFSETQRNKGNFPGRFSGRQFSNSRSEMNVSTLELGDSALYLCASSREGPSYEQYFGPGTRLTVT.

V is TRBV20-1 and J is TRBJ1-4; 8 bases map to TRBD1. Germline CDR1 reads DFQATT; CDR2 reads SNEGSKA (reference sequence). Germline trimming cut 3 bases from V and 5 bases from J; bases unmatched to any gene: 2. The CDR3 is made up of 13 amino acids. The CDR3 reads CSASQGANEKLFF. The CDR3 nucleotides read TGCAGTGCTAGTCAGGGGGCAAATGAAAAACTGTTTTTT.

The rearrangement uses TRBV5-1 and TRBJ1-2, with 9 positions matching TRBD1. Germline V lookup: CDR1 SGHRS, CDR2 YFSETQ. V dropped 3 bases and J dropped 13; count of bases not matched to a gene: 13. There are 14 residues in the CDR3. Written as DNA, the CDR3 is TGCGCCAGCAGCTGGGTACCGGGACAGGGCCCGATCACCTTC. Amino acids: CASSWVPGQGPITF. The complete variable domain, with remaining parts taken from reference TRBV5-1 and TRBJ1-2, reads KAGVTQTPRYLIKTRGQQVTLSCSPISGHRSVSWYQQTPGQGLQFLFEYFSETQRNKGNFPGRFSGRQFSNSRSEMNVSTLELGDSALYLCASSWVPGQGPITFGSGTRLTVV.

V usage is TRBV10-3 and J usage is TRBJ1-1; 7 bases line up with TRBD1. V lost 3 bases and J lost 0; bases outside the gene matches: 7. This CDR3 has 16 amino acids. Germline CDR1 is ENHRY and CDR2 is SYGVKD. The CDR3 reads CAISDRGQTLNTEAFF. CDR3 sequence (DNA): TGTGCCATCAGTGACCGGGGACAGACACTGAACACTGAAGCTTTCTTT.

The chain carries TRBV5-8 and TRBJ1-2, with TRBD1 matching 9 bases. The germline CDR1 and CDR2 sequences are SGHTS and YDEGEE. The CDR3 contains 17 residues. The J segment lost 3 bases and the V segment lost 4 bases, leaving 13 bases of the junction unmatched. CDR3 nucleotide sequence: TGTGCCAGCAGCCCCATCTCAAAACAGGGGGCGGACTATGGCTACACCTTC. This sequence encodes CASSPISKQGADYGYTF.

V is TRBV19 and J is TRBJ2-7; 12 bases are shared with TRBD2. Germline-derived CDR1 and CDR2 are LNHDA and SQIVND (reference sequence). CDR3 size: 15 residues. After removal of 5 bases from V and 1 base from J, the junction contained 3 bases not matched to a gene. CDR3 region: CASSETSGGSYEQYF. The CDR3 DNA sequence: TGTGCCAGTAGTGAGACTAGCGGGGGATCCTACGAGCAGTACTTC.

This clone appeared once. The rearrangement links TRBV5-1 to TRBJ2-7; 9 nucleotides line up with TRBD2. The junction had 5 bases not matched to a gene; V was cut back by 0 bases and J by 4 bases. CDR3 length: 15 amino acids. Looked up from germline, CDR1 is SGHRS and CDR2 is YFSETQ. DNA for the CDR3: TGCGCCAGCAGCTTGGAACTAGCGGGTGGGTACGAGCAGTACTTC. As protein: CASSLELAGGYEQYF.

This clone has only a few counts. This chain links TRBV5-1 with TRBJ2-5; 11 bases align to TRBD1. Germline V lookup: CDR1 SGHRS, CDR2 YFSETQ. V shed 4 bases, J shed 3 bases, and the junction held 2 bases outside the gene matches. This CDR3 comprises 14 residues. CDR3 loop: CASSPGQGEETQYF. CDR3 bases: TGCGCCAGCAGCCCGGGACAGGGGGAAGAGACCCAGTACTTC. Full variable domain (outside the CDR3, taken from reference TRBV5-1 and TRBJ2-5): KAGVTQTPRYLIKTRGQQVTLSCSPISGHRSVSWYQQTPGQGLQFLFEYFSETQRNKGNFPGRFSGRQFSNSRSEMNVSTLELGDSALYLCASSPGQGEETQYFGPGTRLLVL.

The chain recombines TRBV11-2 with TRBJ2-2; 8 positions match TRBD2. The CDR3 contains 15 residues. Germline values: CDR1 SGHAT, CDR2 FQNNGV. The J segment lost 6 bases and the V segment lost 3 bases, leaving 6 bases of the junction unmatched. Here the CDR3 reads CASSFTAGGAGELFF. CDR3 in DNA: TGTGCCAGCAGCTTTACCGCGGGGGGCGCCGGGGAGCTGTTTTTT.